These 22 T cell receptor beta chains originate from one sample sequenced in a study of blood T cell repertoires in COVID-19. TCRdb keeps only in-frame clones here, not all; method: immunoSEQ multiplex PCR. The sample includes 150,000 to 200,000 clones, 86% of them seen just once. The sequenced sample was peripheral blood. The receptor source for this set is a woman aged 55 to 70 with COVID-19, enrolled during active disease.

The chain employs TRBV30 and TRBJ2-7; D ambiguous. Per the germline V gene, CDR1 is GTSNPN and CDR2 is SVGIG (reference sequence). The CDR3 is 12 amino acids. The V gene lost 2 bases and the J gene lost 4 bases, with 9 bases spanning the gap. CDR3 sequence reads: CAWSFLAYEQYF. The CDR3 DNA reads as TGTGCCTGGAGTTTTTTAGCTTACGAGCAGTACTTC.

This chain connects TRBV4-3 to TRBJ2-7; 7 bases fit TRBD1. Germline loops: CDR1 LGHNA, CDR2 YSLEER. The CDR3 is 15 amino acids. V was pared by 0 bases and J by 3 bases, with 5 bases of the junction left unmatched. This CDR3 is CASSQERDRLYEQYF. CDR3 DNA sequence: TGCGCCAGCAGCCAAGAGAGGGACAGACTCTACGAGCAGTACTTC.

The CDR3 loop is CASSVAPMAENYGYTF. CDR3 DNA sequence: TGTGCCAGCAGCGTAGCCCCCATGGCGGAAAATTATGGCTACACCTTC. J is TRBJ1-2 and V is TRBV9; D is uncertain. The germline V and J ends were trimmed by 0 bases and 5 bases, with 17 bases remaining between them. Germline assignment: CDR1 SGDLS and CDR2 YYNGEE. The CDR3 consists of 16 residues.

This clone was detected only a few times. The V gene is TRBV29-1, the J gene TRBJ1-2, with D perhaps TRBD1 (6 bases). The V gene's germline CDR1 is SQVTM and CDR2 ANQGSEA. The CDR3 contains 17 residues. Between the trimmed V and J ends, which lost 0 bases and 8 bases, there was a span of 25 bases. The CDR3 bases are TGCAGCGTTGAAGATTGGCGATCCGGCGGGGGCGCATGGGGCTACACCTTC. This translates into CSVEDWRSGGGAWGYTF.

This CDR3 reads CASSQDEGEKLFF. CDR3 in DNA: TGCGCCAGCAGCCAAGATGAGGGTGAAAAACTGTTTTTT. The V and J genes are TRBV4-3 and TRBJ1-4; D is uncertain. Per the germline V gene, CDR1 is LGHNA and CDR2 is YSLEER. With 0 bases removed from V and 7 bases from J, the gap between germline ends came to 6 bases. This CDR3 comprises 13 residues.

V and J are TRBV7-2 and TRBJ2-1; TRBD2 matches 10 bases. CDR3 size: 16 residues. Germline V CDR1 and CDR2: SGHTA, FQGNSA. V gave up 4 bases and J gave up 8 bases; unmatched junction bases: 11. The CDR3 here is CASSSRVLAGGDEQFF. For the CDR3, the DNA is TGTGCCAGCAGCTCTAGGGTCTTAGCGGGAGGAGATGAGCAGTTCTTC. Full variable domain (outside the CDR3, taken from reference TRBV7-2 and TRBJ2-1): GAGVSQSPSNKVTEKGKDVELRCDPISGHTALYWYRQSLGQGLEFLIYFQGNSAPDKSGLPSDRFSAERTGGSVSTLTIQRTQQEDSAVYLCASSSRVLAGGDEQFFGPGTRLTVL.

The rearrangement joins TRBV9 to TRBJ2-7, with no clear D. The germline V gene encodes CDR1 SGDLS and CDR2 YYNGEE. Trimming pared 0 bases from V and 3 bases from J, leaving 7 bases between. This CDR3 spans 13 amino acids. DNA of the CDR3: TGTGCCAGCAGCGTAGGAAGCCACTACGAGCAGTACTTC. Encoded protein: CASSVGSHYEQYF. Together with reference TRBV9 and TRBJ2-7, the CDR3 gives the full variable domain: DSGVTQTPKHLITATGQRVTLRCSPRSGDLSVYWYQQSLDQGLQFLIQYYNGEERAKGNILERFSAQQFPDLHSELNLSSLELGDSALYFCASSVGSHYEQYFGPGTRLTVT.

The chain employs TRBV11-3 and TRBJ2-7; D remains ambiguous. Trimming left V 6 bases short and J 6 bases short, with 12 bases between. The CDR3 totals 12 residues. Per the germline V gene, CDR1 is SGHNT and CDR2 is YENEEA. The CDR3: CASSLRGTEQYF. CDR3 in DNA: TGTGCCAGCAGTCTTCGCGGCACCGAGCAGTACTTC.

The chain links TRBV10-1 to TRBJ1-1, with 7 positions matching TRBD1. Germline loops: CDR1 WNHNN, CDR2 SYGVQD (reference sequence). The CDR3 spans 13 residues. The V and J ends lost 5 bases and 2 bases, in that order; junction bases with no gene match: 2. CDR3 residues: CASSRDRNTEAFF. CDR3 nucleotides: TGCGCCAGCAGTCGGGACAGAAACACTGAAGCTTTCTTT.

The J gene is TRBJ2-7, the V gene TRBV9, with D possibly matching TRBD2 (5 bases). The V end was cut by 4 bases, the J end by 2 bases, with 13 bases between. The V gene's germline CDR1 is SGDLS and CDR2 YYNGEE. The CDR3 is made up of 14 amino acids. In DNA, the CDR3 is TGTGCCAGCAGCCCCTTGGGAGCGACCTACGAGCAGTACTTC. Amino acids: CASSPLGATYEQYF.

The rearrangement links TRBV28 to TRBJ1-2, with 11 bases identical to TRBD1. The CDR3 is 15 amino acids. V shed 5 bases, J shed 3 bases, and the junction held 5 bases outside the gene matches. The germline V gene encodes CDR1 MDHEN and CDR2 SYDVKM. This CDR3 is CASSPGDRGYYGYTF. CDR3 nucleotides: TGTGCCAGCAGTCCTGGGGACAGGGGGTACTATGGCTACACCTTC.

CDR3 nucleotides: TGTGCCAGCAGGTCCTCCGGGACGGGAGGGCAGTACTTC. Its protein product is CASRSSGTGGQYF. The J gene is TRBJ2-7, the V gene TRBV6-5; 7 nucleotides line up with TRBD2. The CDR3 runs 13 residues. Trimming removed 6 bases from V and 9 bases from J; junction bases left unmatched: 11. Per the germline V gene, CDR1 is MNHEY and CDR2 is SVGAGI.

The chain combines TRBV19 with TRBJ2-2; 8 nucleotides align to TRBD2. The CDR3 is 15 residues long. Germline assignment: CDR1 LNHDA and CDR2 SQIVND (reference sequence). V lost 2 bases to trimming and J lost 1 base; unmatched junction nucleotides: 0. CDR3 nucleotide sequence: TGTGCCAGTAGTATAACTAGCGGGAACACCGGGGAGCTGTTTTTT. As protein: CASSITSGNTGELFF.

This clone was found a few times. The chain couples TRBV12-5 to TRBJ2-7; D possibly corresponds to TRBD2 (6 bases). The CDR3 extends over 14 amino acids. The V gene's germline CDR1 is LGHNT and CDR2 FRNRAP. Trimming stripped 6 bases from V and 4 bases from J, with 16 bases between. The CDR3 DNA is TGTGCTAGTGGCCCGGGCGGGAATGCGTACGAGCAGTACTTC. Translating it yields CASGPGGNAYEQYF.

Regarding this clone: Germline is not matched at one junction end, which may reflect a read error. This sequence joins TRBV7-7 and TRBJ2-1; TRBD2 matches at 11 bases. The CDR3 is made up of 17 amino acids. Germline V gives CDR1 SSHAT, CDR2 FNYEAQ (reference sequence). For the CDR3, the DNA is TGTGCTAGCAGCTTAGCGGCAACTAGCGGGAGCTTCGATGAGCAGTTCTTC. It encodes CASSLAATSGSFDEQFF.

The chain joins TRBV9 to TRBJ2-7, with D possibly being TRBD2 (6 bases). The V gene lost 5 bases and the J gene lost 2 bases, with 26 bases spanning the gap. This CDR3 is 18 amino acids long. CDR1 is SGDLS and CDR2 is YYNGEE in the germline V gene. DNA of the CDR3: TGTGCCAGCAGTCCCCTGGGCAGGGAGGATTTCTCTACCTACGAGCAGTACTTC. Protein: CASSPLGREDFSTYEQYF. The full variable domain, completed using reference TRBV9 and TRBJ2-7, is DSGVTQTPKHLITATGQRVTLRCSPRSGDLSVYWYQQSLDQGLQFLIQYYNGEERAKGNILERFSAQQFPDLHSELNLSSLELGDSALYFCASSPLGREDFSTYEQYFGPGTRLTVT.

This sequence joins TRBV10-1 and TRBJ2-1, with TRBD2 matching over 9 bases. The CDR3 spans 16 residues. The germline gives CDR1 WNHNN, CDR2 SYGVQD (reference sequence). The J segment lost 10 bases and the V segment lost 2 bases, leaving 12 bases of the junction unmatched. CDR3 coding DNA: TGCGCCAGCAGTGAGCTCTTCGGGACTAGCAGAATAGAGCAGTTCTTC. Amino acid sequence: CASSELFGTSRIEQFF.

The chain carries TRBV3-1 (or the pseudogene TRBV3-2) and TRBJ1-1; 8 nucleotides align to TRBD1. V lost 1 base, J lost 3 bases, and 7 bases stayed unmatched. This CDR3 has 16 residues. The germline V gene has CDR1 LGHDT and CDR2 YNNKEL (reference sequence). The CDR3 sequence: CASSQVRTGPYTEAFF. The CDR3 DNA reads TGTGCCAGCAGCCAAGTCCGGACAGGGCCGTACACTGAAGCTTTCTTT.

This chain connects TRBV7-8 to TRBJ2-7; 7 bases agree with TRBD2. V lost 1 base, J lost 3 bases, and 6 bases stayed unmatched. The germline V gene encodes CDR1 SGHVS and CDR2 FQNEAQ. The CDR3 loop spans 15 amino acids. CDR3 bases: TGTGCCAGCAGCTTAGGAAGCCCTAGCGGCTACGAGCAGTACTTC. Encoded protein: CASSLGSPSGYEQYF.

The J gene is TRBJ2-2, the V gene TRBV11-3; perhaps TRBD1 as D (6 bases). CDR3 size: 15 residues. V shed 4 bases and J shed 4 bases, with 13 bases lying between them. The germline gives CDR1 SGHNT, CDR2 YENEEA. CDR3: CASSSRGSGTGELFF. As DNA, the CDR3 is TGTGCCAGCAGCTCCAGGGGCTCGGGCACCGGGGAGCTGTTTTTT.

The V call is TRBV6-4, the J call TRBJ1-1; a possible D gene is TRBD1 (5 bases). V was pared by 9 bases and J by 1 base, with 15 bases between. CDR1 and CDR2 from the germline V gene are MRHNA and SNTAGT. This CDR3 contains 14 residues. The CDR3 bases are TGTGCCAGACCTTCGGTAGGGGCGAACACTGAAGCTTTCTTT. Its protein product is CARPSVGANTEAFF.

The CDR3 reads CASSQDRTGGNTEAFF. DNA for the CDR3: TGCGCCAGCAGCCAAGACCGGACAGGGGGGAACACTGAAGCTTTCTTT. J is TRBJ1-1 and V is TRBV4-1; 10 nucleotides match TRBD1. Trimming cost V 0 bases and J 1 base; bases outside gene matches: 2. Looked up from germline, CDR1 is MGHRA and CDR2 is YSYEKL. This CDR3 spans 16 amino acids.